Described below is a single T cell receptor beta chain sequence and its context. This may be a read error: a much more frequent sequence differs by one nucleotide. These data come from a study of T cell clonality in common variable immunodeficiency. Measured with immunoSEQ multiplex PCR; TCRdb has only the in-frame clones, and not every one. The sample is made up of about 44,000 clones, none counted only once. The sample taken for sequencing was peripheral blood mononuclear cells. The receptor's source is a person between 18 and 75 years old in good health.

The chain's CDR3 is CSARDLAGGVGTQYF. The CDR3 DNA, read in part, is TGCAGTGCTAGAGATTTGGCGGGGGGGGTAGGGACC. The chain links TRBV20-1 to TRBJ2-5; TRBD2 agrees at 9 bases. The CDR3 end falls 3 residues outside the read, so it is completed with the germline J gene. The CDR3 has 15 amino acids. Germline values: CDR1 DFQATT, CDR2 SNEGSKA (reference sequence). Losses at the gene ends were 0 bases for V and 7 bases for J; bases not matched to a gene: 9.